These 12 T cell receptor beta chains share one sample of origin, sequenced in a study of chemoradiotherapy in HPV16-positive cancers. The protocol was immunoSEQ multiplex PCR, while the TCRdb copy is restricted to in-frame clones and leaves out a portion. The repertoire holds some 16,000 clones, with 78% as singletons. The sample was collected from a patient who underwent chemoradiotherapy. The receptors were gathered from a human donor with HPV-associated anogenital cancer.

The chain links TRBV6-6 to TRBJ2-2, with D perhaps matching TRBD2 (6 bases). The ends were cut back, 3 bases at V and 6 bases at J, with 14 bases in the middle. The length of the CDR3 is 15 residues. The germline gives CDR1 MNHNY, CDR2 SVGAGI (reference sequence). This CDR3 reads CASSYGTGGSGELFF. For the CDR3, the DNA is TGTGCCAGCAGTTATGGAACAGGAGGGTCCGGGGAGCTGTTTTTT.

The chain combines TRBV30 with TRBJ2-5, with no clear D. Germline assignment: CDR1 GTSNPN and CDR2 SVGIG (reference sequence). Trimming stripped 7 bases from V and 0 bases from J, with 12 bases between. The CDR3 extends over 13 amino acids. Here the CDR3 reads CASSGPYQETQYF. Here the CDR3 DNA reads TGTGCCTCTTCCGGGCCCTACCAAGAGACCCAGTACTTC.

This CDR3 is CASSTGGDQPQHF. The CDR3 DNA reads as TGTGCCAGCAGTACGGGGGGCGACCAGCCCCAGCATTTT. The chain couples TRBV28 to TRBJ1-5; the D gene is possibly TRBD1 (6 bases). CDR3 length: 13 residues. Germline V gene sequence: CDR1 MDHEN, CDR2 SYDVKM. Trimming shortened V by 5 bases and J by 7 bases, and 12 bases separated the two germline ends.

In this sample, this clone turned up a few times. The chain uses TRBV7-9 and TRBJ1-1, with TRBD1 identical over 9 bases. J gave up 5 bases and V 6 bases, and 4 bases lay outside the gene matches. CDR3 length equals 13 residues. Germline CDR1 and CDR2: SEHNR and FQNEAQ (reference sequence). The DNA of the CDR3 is TGTGCCAGCAGGTTTGACAGGGGGACTGAAGCTTTCTTT. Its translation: CASRFDRGTEAFF.

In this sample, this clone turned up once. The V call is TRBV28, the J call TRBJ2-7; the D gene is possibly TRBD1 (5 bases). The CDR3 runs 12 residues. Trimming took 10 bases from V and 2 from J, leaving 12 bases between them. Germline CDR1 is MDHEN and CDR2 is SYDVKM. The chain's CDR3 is CATKDTTYEQYF. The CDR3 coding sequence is TGTGCCACCAAGGACACCACCTACGAGCAGTACTTC. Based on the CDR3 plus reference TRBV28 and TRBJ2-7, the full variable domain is DVKVTQSSRYLVKRTGEKVFLECVQDMDHENMFWYRQDPGLGLRLIYFSYDVKMKEKGDIPEGYSVSREKKERFSLILESASTNQTSMYLCATKDTTYEQYFGPGTRLTVT.

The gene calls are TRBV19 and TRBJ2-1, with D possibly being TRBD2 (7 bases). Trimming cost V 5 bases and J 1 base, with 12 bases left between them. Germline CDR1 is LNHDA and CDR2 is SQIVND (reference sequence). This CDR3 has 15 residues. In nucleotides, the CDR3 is TGTGCCAGTAGTGAGGGGGGGACTTCCTACAATGAGCAGTTCTTC. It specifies CASSEGGTSYNEQFF.

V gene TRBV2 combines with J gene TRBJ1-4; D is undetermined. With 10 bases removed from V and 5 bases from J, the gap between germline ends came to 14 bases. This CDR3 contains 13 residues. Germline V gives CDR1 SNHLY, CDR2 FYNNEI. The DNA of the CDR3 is TGTGCCACCCAAGGAGGGTTAAATGAAAAACTGTTTTTT. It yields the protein CATQGGLNEKLFF.

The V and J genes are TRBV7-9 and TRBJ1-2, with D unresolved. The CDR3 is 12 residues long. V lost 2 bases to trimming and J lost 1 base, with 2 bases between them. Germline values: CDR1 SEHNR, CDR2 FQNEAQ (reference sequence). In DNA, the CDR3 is TGTGCCAGCAGCTTAAGTAACTATGGCTACACCTTC. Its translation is CASSLSNYGYTF. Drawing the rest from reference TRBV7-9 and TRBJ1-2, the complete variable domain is DTGVSQNPRHKITKRGQNVTFRCDPISEHNRLYWYRQTLGQGPEFLTYFQNEAQLEKSRLLSDRFSAERPKGSFSTLEIQRTEQGDSAMYLCASSLSNYGYTFGSGTRLTVV.

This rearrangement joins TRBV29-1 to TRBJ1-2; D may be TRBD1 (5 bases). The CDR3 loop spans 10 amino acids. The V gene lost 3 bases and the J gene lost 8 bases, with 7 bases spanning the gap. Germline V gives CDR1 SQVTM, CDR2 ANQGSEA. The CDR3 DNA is TGCAGCGTTGAGCGGGGGGGCTACACCTTC. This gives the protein CSVERGGYTF.

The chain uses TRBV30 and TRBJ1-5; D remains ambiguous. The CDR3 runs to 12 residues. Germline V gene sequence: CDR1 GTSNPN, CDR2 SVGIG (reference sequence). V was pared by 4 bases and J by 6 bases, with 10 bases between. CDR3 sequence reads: CAWNRHGQPQHF. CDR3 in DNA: TGTGCCTGGAACAGACATGGTCAGCCCCAGCATTTT.

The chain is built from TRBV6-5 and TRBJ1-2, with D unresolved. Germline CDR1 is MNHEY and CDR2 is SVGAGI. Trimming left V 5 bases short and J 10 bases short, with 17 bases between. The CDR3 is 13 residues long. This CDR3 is CASSQDGAITYTF. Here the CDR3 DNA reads TGTGCCAGCAGTCAGGACGGAGCCATCACCTACACCTTC.

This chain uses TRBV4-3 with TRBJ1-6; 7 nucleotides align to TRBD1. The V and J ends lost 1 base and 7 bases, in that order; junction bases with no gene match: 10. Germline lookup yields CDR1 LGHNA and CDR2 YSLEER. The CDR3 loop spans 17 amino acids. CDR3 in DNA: TGCGCCAGCAGCCAAGTAACAGGGGCGGGAAACAATTCACCCCTCCACTTT. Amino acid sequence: CASSQVTGAGNNSPLHF.